This T cell receptor (beta chain) originates from a study of cytomegalovirus exposure and HLA in healthy donors. Between the trimmed V and J ends, which lost 0 bases and 3 bases, there was a span of 12 bases. Germline V gene sequence: CDR1 LGHNA, CDR2 YNFKEQ. The CDR3 contains 16 residues. With 60 Vbeta and 13 Jbeta primers, the PCR was carried out. Sequencing was performed with immunoSEQ multiplex PCR; in TCRdb, only in-frame clones are kept and a portion is missing. The sample has around 130,000 clones, around 72% seen once; the top ten hold approximately 1.6%. This clone has more than one count but fewer than ten. What it binds is unknown. Whole-study results and caveats: TCR sequences were mostly rare, though some public TCRs occurred in many donors. From TCR beta sequences, most subjects' HLA-A and HLA-B alleles were reportedly predicted accurately. Sequencing depth roughly uniform across donors was assumed in presence/absence analyses.

The TCR sequence derives from a woman younger than 35 in good health and CMV-seronegative. The genes are TRBV4-2 and TRBJ2-1, with D maybe TRBD2 (6 bases). The specimen was PBMCs. The CDR3 DNA reads TGTGCCAGCAGCCAAGATGAGGGACTTGGCTACAATGAGCAGTTCTTC. It encodes CASSQDEGLGYNEQFF.